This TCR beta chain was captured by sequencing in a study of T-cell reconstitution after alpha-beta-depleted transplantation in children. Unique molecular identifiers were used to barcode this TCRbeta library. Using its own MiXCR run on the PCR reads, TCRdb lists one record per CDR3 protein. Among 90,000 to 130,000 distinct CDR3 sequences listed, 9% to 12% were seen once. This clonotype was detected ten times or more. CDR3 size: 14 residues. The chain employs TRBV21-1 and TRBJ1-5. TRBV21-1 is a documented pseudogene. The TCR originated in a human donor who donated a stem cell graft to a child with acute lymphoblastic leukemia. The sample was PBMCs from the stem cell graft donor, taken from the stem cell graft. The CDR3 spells CASSLSQGNQPQHF. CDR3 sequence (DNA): TGTGCCAGCAGCCTCTCGCAGGGCAATCAGCCCCAGCATTTT.